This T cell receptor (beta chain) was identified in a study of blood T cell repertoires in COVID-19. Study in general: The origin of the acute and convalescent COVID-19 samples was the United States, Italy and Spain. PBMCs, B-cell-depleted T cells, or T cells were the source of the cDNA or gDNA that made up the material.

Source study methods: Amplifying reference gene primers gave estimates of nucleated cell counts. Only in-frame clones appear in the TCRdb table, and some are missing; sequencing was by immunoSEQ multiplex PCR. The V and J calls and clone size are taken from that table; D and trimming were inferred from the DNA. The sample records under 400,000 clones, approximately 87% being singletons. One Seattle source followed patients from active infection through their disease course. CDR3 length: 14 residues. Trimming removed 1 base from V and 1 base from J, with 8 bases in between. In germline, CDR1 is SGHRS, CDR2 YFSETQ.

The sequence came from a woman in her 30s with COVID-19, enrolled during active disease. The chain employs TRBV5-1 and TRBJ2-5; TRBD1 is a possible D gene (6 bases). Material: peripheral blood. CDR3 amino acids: CASSLRGSQETQYF. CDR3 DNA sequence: TGCGCCAGCAGCTTGAGGGGGAGCCAAGAGACCCAGTACTTC.